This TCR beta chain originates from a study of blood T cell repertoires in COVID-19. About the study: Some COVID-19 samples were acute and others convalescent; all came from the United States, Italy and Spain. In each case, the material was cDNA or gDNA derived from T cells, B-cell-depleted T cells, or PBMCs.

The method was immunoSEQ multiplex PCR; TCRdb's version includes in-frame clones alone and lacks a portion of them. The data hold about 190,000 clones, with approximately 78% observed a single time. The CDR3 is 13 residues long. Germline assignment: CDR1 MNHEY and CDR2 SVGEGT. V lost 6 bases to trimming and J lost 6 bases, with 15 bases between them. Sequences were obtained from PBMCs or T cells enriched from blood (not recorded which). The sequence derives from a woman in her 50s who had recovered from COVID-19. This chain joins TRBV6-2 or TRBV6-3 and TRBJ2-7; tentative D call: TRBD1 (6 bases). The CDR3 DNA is TGTGCCAGCAGCGACGGAGAAGGGGGCGAGCAGTACTTC. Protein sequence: CASSDGEGGEQYF.